This T cell receptor beta chain was recorded in a study of T cell repertoires in cytomegalovirus infection (dated by TCRdb to between 2019 and 2020). Turning to the overall study: Peptide stimulations targeted recently identified HLA-C-restricted CMV epitopes, whose presentation resists viral immunomodulation, together with well-studied HLA-B-restricted epitopes. Donor HLA type was relevant to the analysis, because carriage of CMV infection together with the matching HLA type was indicated by public TCR beta signatures.

Spanning cysteine to phenylalanine, the CDR3 consists of 15 amino acids. Left in the record is the CDR3 DNA by itself, 45 bases read in frame from the first base. Trimming removed 6 bases from V and 4 bases from J; the gene matches leave 7 bases unexplained. The meaning of the sample's treatment or condition label: in vitro stimulation with specific CMV peptide epitopes to enrich CMV-specific T cells. General conclusions and limits of the study: Cumulative frequency of public TCR beta family members discriminated carriers of CMV infection plus the relevant HLA type in this cohort and an independent roughly 320-donor cohort. The ex vivo response was dominated by HLA-C-restricted CMV-specific TCR beta clonotypes, which also provided the single most frequent clonotype in two of eight donors.

Sequencing relied on an Illumina HiSeq 1500. TCRdb took the public reads, trimmed them with fastp at Q25, ran MiXCR for clone calling and kept in-frame beta chains. All rows with the same CDR3 protein become a single entry with the most common DNA and genes. Present in this sample are 640,000 or so distinct CDR3 sequences, 30% to 35% of which were seen just once. The ten largest clonotypes hold around a sixth of the sample. This clonotype was seen only a few times. There is no known antigen for this receptor. Within one base of it there is no much larger clone, and no base qualities were kept. This specimen consisted of cultured PBMCs, obtained from culture after CMV antigen stimulation. The sequence was obtained from a human donor in good health (CMV status not recorded). Some clones in this sample may be carry-over from other donors' samples. The chain is assembled from TRBV12-3 or TRBV12-4 and TRBJ2-5; TRBD2 lines up with 11 middle nucleotides. For the CDR3, the sequence is CASSLLTSGAETQYF. The DNA sequence reads TGTGCCAGCAGCCTCCTGACTAGCGGGGCAGAGACCCAGTACTTC.